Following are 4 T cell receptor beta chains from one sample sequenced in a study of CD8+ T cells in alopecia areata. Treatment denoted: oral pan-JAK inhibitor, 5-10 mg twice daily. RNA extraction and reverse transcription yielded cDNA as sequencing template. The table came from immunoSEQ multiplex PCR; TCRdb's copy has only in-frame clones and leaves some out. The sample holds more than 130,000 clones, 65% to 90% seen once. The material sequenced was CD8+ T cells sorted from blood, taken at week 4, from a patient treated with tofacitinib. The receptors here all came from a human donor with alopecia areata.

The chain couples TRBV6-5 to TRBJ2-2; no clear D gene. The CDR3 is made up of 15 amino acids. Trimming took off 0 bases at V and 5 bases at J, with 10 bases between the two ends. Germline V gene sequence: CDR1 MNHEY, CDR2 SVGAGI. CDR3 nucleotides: TGTGCCAGCAGTTACTCGGCCGATCGGACCGGGGAGCTGTTTTTT. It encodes CASSYSADRTGELFF.

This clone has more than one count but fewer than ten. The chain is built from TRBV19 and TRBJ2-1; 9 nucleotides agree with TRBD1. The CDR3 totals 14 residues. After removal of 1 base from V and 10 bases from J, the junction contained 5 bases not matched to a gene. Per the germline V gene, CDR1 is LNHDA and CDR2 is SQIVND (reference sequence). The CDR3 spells CASSIVRDRDEQFF. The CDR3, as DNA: TGTGCCAGTAGTATAGTCCGGGACAGGGACGAGCAGTTCTTC.

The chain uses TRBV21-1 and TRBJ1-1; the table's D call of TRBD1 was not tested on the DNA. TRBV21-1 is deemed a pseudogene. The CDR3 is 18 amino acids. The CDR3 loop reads CASSKGTDRGHTDTEAFF. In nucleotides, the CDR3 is TGTGCCAGCAGCAAGGGAACCGACAGGGGGCATACGGACACTGAAGCTTTCTTT.

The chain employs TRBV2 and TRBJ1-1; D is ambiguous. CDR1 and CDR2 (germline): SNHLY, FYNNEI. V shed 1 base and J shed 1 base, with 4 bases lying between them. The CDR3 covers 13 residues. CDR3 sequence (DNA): TGTGCCAGCAGTGAAGGGCCGAACACTGAAGCTTTCTTT. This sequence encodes CASSEGPNTEAFF.